The clone carrying this T cell receptor (beta chain) was seen at least ten times. One entry per CDR3 protein, called by TCRdb with MiXCR from the 5' RACE reads. The table shows over 15,000 distinct CDR3 sequences, with about 4% occurring only once. The sample comes from a study of T cells after yellow fever vaccination. This CDR3 has 14 amino acids. V was clipped by 5 bases and J by 5 bases; unmatched bases: 8. Per germline, CDR1 DFQATT and CDR2 SNEGSKA (reference sequence). The source material was PBMCs, either bulk or a sorted T-cell subset (CD4+, CD8+, memory, or dextramer-sorted; not recorded which), sampled 15 days after the yellow fever booster vaccination. The sequence was collected from a man younger than 45 who received the YFV17D yellow fever vaccine. The chain links TRBV20-1 to TRBJ2-1, with 8 positions matching TRBD2. CDR3 region: CSALTSGDNNEQFF. CDR3 in DNA: TGCAGTGCTCTCACTAGCGGAGATAACAATGAGCAGTTCTTC.